This T cell receptor beta chain was observed in a study of cytomegalovirus exposure and HLA in healthy donors. Study overall: From donors who were HLA-typed, an early data release held about 85 million unique TCRs. General study findings and limits: In a later analysis, DRB1 alleles had the most associated TCRs; HLA-C alleles the fewest. TCR beta chains associated with HLA were, in a later analysis, more clonally expanded than equally common others. The study carried out a later analysis of TCR beta sequences. It associated some 17,000 of them with specific HLA alleles at a false discovery rate of 0.05.

On this clone: Its specificity is not known.

PCR was performed using 60 Vbeta and 13 Jbeta primers. Measured with immunoSEQ multiplex PCR; TCRdb has only the in-frame clones, and not every one. The repertoire includes around 120,000 clones, roughly 77% of them detected once, and under 6% sits in the top ten. This sequence was found in a woman between 40 and 55 years old in good health and CMV-seropositive. The specimen sequenced was PBMCs.

The CDR3 sequence: CATQSTRSNQPQHF. The CDR3 bases are TGTGCCACCCAAAGTACGCGAAGCAATCAGCCCCAGCATTTT. The V gene is TRBV19, the J gene TRBJ1-5; unclear D gene. The CDR3 is 14 amino acids. Germline V gene sequence: CDR1 LNHDA, CDR2 SQIVND (reference sequence). V was cut by 10 bases and J by 1 base, with 14 bases left in between.